Presented here are 15 T cell receptor beta chains from one specimen sequenced in a study of early T cells in non-severe SARS-CoV-2 infection. One entry per CDR3 protein results from TCRdb running MiXCR on the 5' RACE reads. This sample has some 58,000 distinct CDR3 sequences, with less than 15% found just once. The material sequenced was whole blood. These TCRs come from an adult who was a healthcare worker with PCR-confirmed SARS-CoV-2 infection or an uninfected control (not recorded which).

This clonotype has ten or more counts. V and J are TRBV9 and TRBJ1-2; TRBD1 matches at 7 bases. CDR1 is SGDLS, CDR2 YYNGEE, per germline. J gave up 4 bases and V 0 bases, and 9 bases lay outside the gene matches. The CDR3 sequence is 16 residues long. CDR3 nucleotide sequence: TGTGCCAGCAGCGTAGGGGACAGACCCTCAACCTATGGCTACACCTTC. Its protein is CASSVGDRPSTYGYTF.

This clonotype was seen more than once but under ten times. The chain combines TRBV12-3 or TRBV12-4 with TRBJ2-3, with 8 positions matching TRBD1. CDR3 length: 13 residues. Losses at the gene ends were 6 bases for V and 4 bases for J; bases not matched to a gene: 3. For the CDR3, the DNA is TGTGCCAGCAGCGGACAGGGAGCAGATACGCAGTATTTT. It translates to CASSGQGADTQYF.

This chain uses TRBV20-1 with TRBJ2-1; 10 nucleotides line up with TRBD2. V shed 0 bases, J shed 7 bases, and the junction held 6 bases outside the gene matches. Germline assignment: CDR1 DFQATT and CDR2 SNEGSKA (reference sequence). This CDR3 has 15 amino acids. The CDR3 coding sequence is TGCAGTGCTAGAGACCCCAGCGGGGGGGCGAATGAGCAGTTCTTC. Translation: CSARDPSGGANEQFF.

This clonotype was observed a handful of times. This chain links TRBV6-5 with TRBJ2-5; D tentatively fits TRBD1 or TRBD2 (5 bases each). CDR1 and CDR2 from the germline V gene are MNHEY and SVGAGI. CDR3 length equals 14 residues. V gave up 3 bases and J gave up 2 bases, with 10 bases separating them. The CDR3 region has the DNA TGTGCCAGCAGTTATATTGGGACGCAAGAGACCCAGTACTTC. This sequence encodes CASSYIGTQETQYF.

V usage is TRBV4-2 and J usage is TRBJ1-4, with 7 bases identical to TRBD1. With 1 base clipped from V and 5 bases from J, the junction kept 4 bases outside the gene matches. This CDR3 has 15 amino acids. CDR1 is LGHNA, CDR2 YNFKEQ, per germline. The CDR3 coding sequence is TGTGCCAGCAGCCAAGCCGAGACAGGGAATGAAAAACTGTTTTTT. Translated: CASSQAETGNEKLFF.

V gene TRBV7-2 combines with J gene TRBJ1-2; 8 positions match TRBD1. Germline V gene data show CDR1 as SGHTA and CDR2 as FQGNSA. V was pared by 4 bases and J by 3 bases, with 10 bases of the junction left unmatched. The CDR3 sequence is 16 residues long. The CDR3 DNA sequence: TGTGCCAGCAGCTCACAAACCGGGACAGGCTACTATGGCTACACCTTC. This encodes CASSSQTGTGYYGYTF.

There are many counts of this clonotype. The chain is built from TRBV7-8 and TRBJ2-2; 8 nucleotides agree with TRBD1. The CDR3 loop spans 17 amino acids. V shed 4 bases, J shed 1 base, and the junction held 8 bases outside the gene matches. Germline V CDR1 and CDR2: SGHVS, FQNEAQ. The CDR3 DNA reads TGTGCCAGCAGCTCCCCGTCCGGGACAGGGAACACCGGGGAGCTGTTTTTT. Encoded protein: CASSSPSGTGNTGELFF. Variable domain in full (rest from reference TRBV7-8 and TRBJ2-2): GAGVSQSPRYKVAKRGQDVALRCDPISGHVSLFWYQQALGQGPEFLTYFQNEAQLDKSGLPSDRFFAERPEGSVSTLKIQRTQQEDSAVYLCASSSPSGTGNTGELFFGEGSRLTVL.

The chain is built from TRBV20-1 and TRBJ1-4, with TRBD1 matching 9 bases. V shed 6 bases, J shed 6 bases, and the junction held 5 bases outside the gene matches. The germline V gene encodes CDR1 DFQATT and CDR2 SNEGSKA (reference sequence). This CDR3 spans 13 amino acids. This chain's CDR3 is CSARQGGDEKLFF. The CDR3 DNA sequence: TGCAGTGCAAGACAGGGGGGGGATGAAAAACTGTTTTTT.

This chain joins TRBV19 and TRBJ1-1; D is unclear. Germline CDR1 LNHDA, CDR2 SQIVND (reference sequence). Trimming stripped 1 base from V and 1 base from J, with 10 bases between. The CDR3 spans 15 residues. Here the CDR3 DNA reads TGTGCCAGTAGTATAGGTCGCGGTCAGAACACTGAAGCTTTCTTT. This translates into CASSIGRGQNTEAFF.

The CDR3 sequence is CASWLEREAEAFF. The CDR3 DNA is TGTGCCAGCTGGCTGGAGAGAGAGGCTGAAGCTTTCTTT. This chain uses TRBV6-6 with TRBJ1-1; D uncertain. This CDR3 has 13 residues. V lost 8 bases, J lost 6 bases, and 16 bases lay in between. The germline V gene has CDR1 MNHNY and CDR2 SVGAGI (reference sequence).

The V and J genes are TRBV11-2 and TRBJ2-5; D uncertain. V gave up 6 bases and J gave up 4 bases, with 15 bases separating them. CDR1 and CDR2 (germline): SGHAT, FQNNGV. The CDR3 has 14 amino acids. CDR3 region: CASRPADPPETQYF. DNA for the CDR3: TGTGCCAGCAGACCAGCCGACCCCCCAGAGACCCAGTACTTC.

This clonotype was observed a handful of times. The chain couples TRBV6-1 to TRBJ2-4; TRBD2 is a possible D gene (6 bases). Germline-derived CDR1 and CDR2 are MNHNS and SASEGT. Trimming removed 0 bases from V and 8 bases from J, with 11 bases in between. The CDR3 consists of 14 residues. This CDR3 is CASSEAGGFDIQYF. The CDR3, as DNA: TGTGCCAGCAGTGAAGCCGGAGGGTTTGACATTCAGTACTTC.

The chain carries TRBV29-1 and TRBJ2-7, with TRBD1 matching 8 bases. The CDR3 totals 16 residues. Per germline, CDR1 SQVTM and CDR2 ANQGSEA. V lost 0 bases to trimming and J lost 0 bases; unmatched junction nucleotides: 7. This CDR3 reads CSVEDVPGQGSYEQYF. As DNA, the CDR3 is TGCAGCGTTGAAGATGTTCCTGGACAGGGCTCCTACGAGCAGTACTTC.

This rearrangement joins TRBV27 to TRBJ1-1, with D perhaps matching TRBD1 (6 bases). The CDR3 has 14 amino acids. Germline-derived CDR1 and CDR2 are MNHEY and SMNVEV (reference sequence). V shed 6 bases and J shed 0 bases, with 11 bases lying between them. The CDR3 bases are TGTGCCAGCAGCTGGGGGGGCCTGAACACTGAAGCTTTCTTT. Its protein product is CASSWGGLNTEAFF.

This clonotype was counted between two and nine times. J is TRBJ1-6 and V is TRBV6-1, with D possibly matching TRBD1 (5 bases). The CDR3 spans 14 residues. In germline, CDR1 is MNHNS, CDR2 SASEGT. The ends were cut back, 6 bases at V and 6 bases at J, with 12 bases in the middle. CDR3 DNA: TGTGCCAGCAGCGGGGGACGGCTTAATTCACCCCTCCACTTT. Translated: CASSGGRLNSPLHF.